This T cell receptor (beta chain) was profiled in a study of blood T cells in healthy people across ages. Study results and limitations: Unsorted PBMC input precluded a conclusive naive versus antigen-experienced comparison.

Germline V lookup: CDR1 MNHEY, CDR2 SMNVEV (reference sequence). The V gene lost 2 bases and the J gene lost 5 bases, with 9 bases spanning the gap. This CDR3 contains 13 residues. Each sample used at least 6.5 million PBMCs. Together with a sample-barcoded 5' primer, a J-beta primer mix was included in a second PCR lasting roughly 6 to 12 cycles. TCRdb redid the calling of the 5' RACE reads with MiXCR, one entry per CDR3 protein. This table has over a million distinct CDR3 sequences, approximately 38% appearing once. This clonotype was seen ten or more times. Its target is unknown. The chain recombines TRBV27 with TRBJ2-5, with D uncertain. Sequencing input: blood. This clonotype originated in a woman aged 18 to 35 in good health. The CDR3 spells CASSLGFGETQYF. The DNA for the CDR3 is TGTGCCAGCAGTTTAGGATTCGGTGAGACCCAGTACTTC.